This T cell receptor beta chain was documented in a study of read filtering for tumor transcriptome and immune sequencing. As for the study in general: RNA-seq yielded only about 75 to 1,300 TCR reads, IR-seq about 4 to 10.27 million. Findings and caveats of the study: This fraction held mixed bone marrow immune cells after CD138-negative sorting.

Molecular barcoded adaptors covering alpha/delta and beta/gamma chains were used on 400 ng RNA. TCRdb re-called the reads with MiXCR, one entry per CDR3 protein. The repertoire holds about 57,000 distinct CDR3 sequences, with 20% to 25% as singletons. Bone marrow was sampled from every patient at the time of active disease. This clonotype was seen at least ten times. Antigen specificity is unknown. The germline V gene encodes CDR1 SGHRS and CDR2 YFSETQ. The CDR3 sequence is 15 residues long. The V and J ends lost 0 bases and 0 bases respectively, with 7 bases between them. The receptor was derived from a donor over 35 with multiple myeloma. This rearrangement joins TRBV5-1 to TRBJ1-5; D is uncertain. The sample was a population of CD138-negative cells sorted from bone marrow. CDR3 nucleotide sequence: TGCGCCAGCAGCTTGGCCGGGGATAGCAATCAGCCCCAGCATTTT. It yields the protein CASSLAGDSNQPQHF.